The 5 T cell receptor beta chains listed next were all sequenced from one sample in a study of blood T cell repertoires in COVID-19. Sequencing used immunoSEQ multiplex PCR; TCRdb keeps in-frame clones, though not all of them. Of about 120,000 clones listed, over 60% are singletons. Sequenced sample: peripheral blood. Source of these receptors: a man in his forties or fifties with active or convalescent COVID-19.

CDR3 region: CASSFTGDTEAFF. In DNA, the CDR3 is TGTGCCAGCAGCTTTACAGGGGACACTGAAGCTTTCTTT. This chain joins TRBV5-5 and TRBJ1-1, with TRBD1 identical over 7 bases. CDR1 SGHKS and CDR2 YYEKEE come from the germline V gene (reference sequence). The CDR3 is 13 residues long. J was trimmed by 3 bases and V by 2 bases; bases with no gene match: 1.

Written as DNA, the CDR3 is TGTGCCAGCAGCGGTTCAGGTCATGGCTACACCTTC. This gives the protein CASSGSGHGYTF. The chain recombines TRBV9 with TRBJ1-2; D gene unclear. The length of the CDR3 is 12 residues. Trimming took 3 bases from V and 6 from J, leaving 9 bases between them. The germline gives CDR1 SGDLS, CDR2 YYNGEE.

This rearrangement joins TRBV5-1 to TRBJ2-7, with a possible D match to TRBD1 (6 bases). Germline V gene sequence: CDR1 SGHRS, CDR2 YFSETQ. V lost 4 bases and J 1 base, leaving 12 bases between the germline ends. CDR3 size: 14 residues. CDR3 loop: CASSPGTSSYEQYF. The CDR3 nucleotides are TGCGCCAGCAGCCCCGGGACATCTTCCTACGAGCAGTACTTC. Drawing the rest from reference TRBV5-1 and TRBJ2-7, the complete variable domain is KAGVTQTPRYLIKTRGQQVTLSCSPISGHRSVSWYQQTPGQGLQFLFEYFSETQRNKGNFPGRFSGRQFSNSRSEMNVSTLELGDSALYLCASSPGTSSYEQYFGPGTRLTVT.

The rearrangement joins TRBV6-1 to TRBJ1-1, with D perhaps matching TRBD1 (5 bases). The germline V and J ends were trimmed by 0 bases and 10 bases, with 12 bases remaining between them. This CDR3 contains 13 residues. Germline CDR1 reads MNHNS; CDR2 reads SASEGT. CDR3 DNA sequence: TGTGCCAGCAGTGAAGCGCGGGGGGTAATAGCTTTCTTT. Its translation: CASSEARGVIAFF.

The CDR3 reads CAWSRQGGTNTQYF. DNA of the CDR3: TGTGCCTGGAGTAGGCAAGGGGGGACTAATACGCAGTATTTT. This chain links TRBV30 with TRBJ2-3, with a tentative D call TRBD2 (7 bases). CDR1 is GTSNPN, CDR2 SVGIG, per germline (reference sequence). This CDR3 is built from 14 residues. Trimming cost V 2 bases and J 7 bases, with 16 bases left between them.